This TCR beta chain derives from a study of blood T cell repertoires in COVID-19. Turning to the study itself: Sources were T cells, B-cell-depleted T cells, or PBMCs; the material itself was cDNA or gDNA.

Assay used: immunoSEQ multiplex PCR; TCRdb lists only in-frame clones, some missing. The sample contains 360,000 or so clones, roughly 87% of which appear only once. The CDR3 is 17 residues long. V lost 4 bases to trimming and J lost 8 bases; unmatched junction nucleotides: 13. Looked up from germline, CDR1 is MGHRA and CDR2 is YSYEKL. This clonotype was sampled from a woman aged 55-69 years with COVID-19, enrolled during active disease. The rearrangement links TRBV4-1 to TRBJ2-1; TRBD2 matches 11 bases. Sequencing was carried out using peripheral blood. CDR3 sequence: CASSPTGSGGAEDEQFF. CDR3 coding DNA: TGCGCCAGCAGCCCTACGGGTAGCGGGGGGGCTGAGGATGAGCAGTTCTTC.